This T cell receptor beta chain stems from a study of somatic mutations in cytotoxic T cells in rheumatoid arthritis. Overall study context: It was right after diagnosis, before any treatment, that patient blood (less than 33 ml EDTA) was drawn. Among the T-cell populations stained with V beta antibodies, some were separated by flow sorting at nearly 100% purity, including V beta1+ cells whose TCRB was sequenced.

The CDR3 runs 12 residues. With 4 bases removed from V and 7 bases from J, the gap between germline ends came to 11 bases. The germline V gene has CDR1 SGHNT and CDR2 YENEEA. Study-wide points: Per patient, the largest CD8+ clone was found to exceed 20% of CD8+ cells in about an eighth of the roughly 60 cases.

In regard to this clone: Its antigen is as yet unknown.

Sequencing was performed with immunoSEQ multiplex PCR; in TCRdb, only in-frame clones are kept and a portion is missing. The table records a few thousand clones, around four fifths of them present only once. The clonotype was recovered from a woman between 50 and 59 years old with rheumatoid arthritis. The chain couples TRBV11-3 to TRBJ2-7; D perhaps matches TRBD1 (6 bases). The source material was CD8+ T cells sorted from blood. The CDR3 sequence is CASSYLGTEQYF. CDR3 in DNA: TGTGCCAGCAGCTACCTCGGGACAGAGCAGTACTTC.